Listed here are 18 T cell receptor beta chains from one sample, sequenced in a study of T-cell memory formation after mild COVID-19. One entry per CDR3 protein, called by TCRdb with MiXCR from the 5' RACE reads. This table holds 350,000 to 450,000 distinct CDR3 sequences, about 15% found once. The sample was PBMCs or a T cell subset sorted from them (not recorded which). The receptor set was obtained from a man aged 18 to 30 who had mild COVID-19 (a few samples of this study predate the infection). Cell type and time point are not known.

This clonotype has just a few counts. This sequence joins TRBV15 and TRBJ2-3; D call uncertain. The V gene lost 0 bases and the J gene lost 3 bases, with 4 bases spanning the gap. There are 13 residues in the CDR3. Germline loops: CDR1 LNHNV, CDR2 YYDKDF (reference sequence). DNA for the CDR3: TGTGCCACCAGCAGAGATCGTACAGATACGCAGTATTTT. Protein product: CATSRDRTDTQYF.

The chain uses TRBV29-1 and TRBJ1-2; tentative D call: TRBD1 (5 bases). From germline, CDR1 is SQVTM and CDR2 ANQGSEA. V was shortened by 2 bases and J by 8 bases, with 12 bases between the two germline ends. The CDR3 is made up of 12 amino acids. CDR3 sequence reads: CSVEKQAYGYTF. CDR3 bases: TGCAGCGTTGAAAAACAGGCTTACGGCTACACCTTC.

This clonotype was observed a handful of times. The chain carries TRBV5-1 and TRBJ2-6; perhaps TRBD1 as D (5 bases). The CDR3 is 17 residues long. The V end was cut by 2 bases, the J end by 0 bases, with 12 bases between. The germline gives CDR1 SGHRS, CDR2 YFSETQ. In nucleotides, the CDR3 is TGCGCCAGCAGCTTACCAACAGGCAACTCTGGGGCCAACGTCCTGACTTTC. Translated, it gives CASSLPTGNSGANVLTF.

This clonotype was counted a few times. The chain uses TRBV9 and TRBJ1-1, with D possibly being TRBD1 (5 bases). The V gene's germline CDR1 is SGDLS and CDR2 YYNGEE. Trimming removed 7 bases from V and 4 bases from J, with 17 bases in between. The length of the CDR3 is 14 residues. Here the CDR3 DNA reads TGTGCCAGCTCCGCGGGGGTTTCGAGCACTGAAGCTTTCTTT. Amino acids: CASSAGVSSTEAFF.

This clonotype turned up a few times. This rearrangement joins TRBV2 to TRBJ2-7; 11 positions match TRBD1. Germline-derived CDR1 and CDR2 are SNHLY and FYNNEI. The CDR3 is made up of 14 amino acids. With V trimmed by 6 bases and J by 6 bases, 7 bases remained unmatched. Here the CDR3 reads CASRPGQGASEQYF. The CDR3 nucleotides are TGTGCCAGCAGGCCCGGACAGGGGGCATCCGAGCAGTACTTC.

The chain employs TRBV5-4 and TRBJ2-7; tentatively, D is TRBD2 (6 bases). The CDR3 spans 15 residues. V was pared by 5 bases and J by 3 bases, with 18 bases between. CDR1 is SGHNT and CDR2 is YYREEE in the germline V gene (reference sequence). This chain's CDR3 is CASSSAERAHYEQYF. CDR3 bases: TGTGCCAGCAGTTCCGCTGAGCGGGCGCACTACGAGCAGTACTTC.

CDR3 amino acids: CASSFQAGGLHYEQFF. CDR3 in DNA: TGTGCCAGCAGTTTTCAAGCGGGGGGGCTTCATTATGAGCAGTTCTTC. This sequence joins TRBV7-2 and TRBJ2-1, with 10 bases that match TRBD2. Germline CDR1 reads SGHTA; CDR2 reads FQGNSA. Trimming removed 6 bases from V and 8 bases from J; junction bases left unmatched: 13. The CDR3 sequence is 16 residues long.

This clonotype came up a few times. V and J are TRBV4-1 and TRBJ1-2; no definite D call. Trimming shortened V by 1 base and J by 1 base, and 10 bases separated the two germline ends. The CDR3 is 15 amino acids. Germline V CDR1 and CDR2: MGHRA, YSYEKL. The CDR3 coding sequence is TGCGCCAGCAGCCAAGGTCACAGCATTAACTATGGCTACACCTTC. Amino acid sequence: CASSQGHSINYGYTF.

This clonotype was seen only a few times. The chain is built from TRBV29-1 and TRBJ2-6; D gene uncertain. Deletions cut 3 bases from V and 0 bases from J, with 6 bases between. Germline CDR1 reads SQVTM; CDR2 reads ANQGSEA. CDR3 length: 14 residues. The CDR3 nucleotides are TGCAGCGTTGATGAGAGCTCTGGGGCCAACGTCCTGACTTTC. It translates to CSVDESSGANVLTF.

There are many counts of this clonotype. The chain employs TRBV4-1 and TRBJ2-5; D is perhaps TRBD2 (5 bases). The CDR3 runs to 15 residues. Germline V lookup: CDR1 MGHRA, CDR2 YSYEKL. Trimming removed 0 bases from V and 4 bases from J, with 12 bases in between. CDR3 nucleotide sequence: TGCGCCAGCAGCCAAGATTCCCGGGGTATAGAGACCCAGTACTTC. Translation gives CASSQDSRGIETQYF.

V gene TRBV18 combines with J gene TRBJ2-4; TRBD2 might be the D (5 bases). This CDR3 is built from 11 residues. CDR1 is KGHSH, CDR2 LQKENI, per germline. The ends were cut back, 8 bases at V and 8 bases at J, with 10 bases in the middle. The CDR3 region is CASRVEDIQYF. The CDR3 nucleotides are TGTGCCAGCCGGGTGGAGGACATTCAGTACTTC.

This clonotype was seen once. This sequence may be a read error, since a much larger clone differs from it by one base. This chain connects TRBV7-3 to TRBJ2-2; tentatively, D is TRBD2 (5 bases). This CDR3 region has 13 residues. Trimming took off 1 base at V and 6 bases at J, with 6 bases between the two ends. The germline CDR1 and CDR2 sequences are SGHTA and FQGTGA. This CDR3 reads CASSLMEAGELFF. CDR3 nucleotide sequence: TGTGCCAGCAGCTTAATGGAGGCCGGGGAGCTGTTTTTT.

The chain employs TRBV20-1 and TRBJ1-2; the D gene is possibly TRBD1 (5 bases). Germline CDR1 reads DFQATT; CDR2 reads SNEGSKA (reference sequence). This CDR3 is built from 16 residues. V shed 2 bases and J shed 4 bases, with 20 bases lying between them. DNA of the CDR3: TGCAGTGCTAGACCGAAGGGACTCCATCTACTCTATGGCTACACCTTC. This gives the protein CSARPKGLHLLYGYTF.

This clonotype was detected a few times. This chain connects TRBV7-9 to TRBJ1-2, with 7 bases lining up with TRBD1. The CDR3 is made up of 13 amino acids. The V segment lost 5 bases and the J segment 11 bases; nucleotides outside the gene matches: 11. Germline loops: CDR1 SEHNR, CDR2 FQNEAQ (reference sequence). The CDR3, as DNA: TGTGCCAGCAGCCCACGACAGGGTCCCCAGTACACCTTC. Translating gives CASSPRQGPQYTF.

V usage is TRBV7-9 and J usage is TRBJ2-3; TRBD2 matches at 12 bases. Germline V CDR1 and CDR2: SEHNR, FQNEAQ (reference sequence). With V trimmed by 5 bases and J by 2 bases, 8 bases remained unmatched. This CDR3 contains 17 residues. This CDR3 is CASSATSGGPTTDTQYF. The CDR3 nucleotides read TGTGCCAGCAGCGCTACTAGCGGGGGGCCTACCACAGATACGCAGTATTTT.

This clonotype appeared many times. This rearrangement joins TRBV10-2 to TRBJ2-7, with D unresolved. CDR1 is WSHSY and CDR2 is SAAADI in the germline V gene. The V end was cut by 6 bases, the J end by 0 bases, with 6 bases between. This CDR3 contains 12 residues. The CDR3 DNA is TGCGCCAGCAGAGACAACTCCTACGAGCAGTACTTC. It translates to CASRDNSYEQYF.

This clonotype came up a few times. The chain combines TRBV29-1 with TRBJ2-7, with a tentative D call TRBD2 (6 bases). The CDR3 extends over 10 amino acids. Looked up from germline, CDR1 is SQVTM and CDR2 is ANQGSEA. V was trimmed by 7 bases and J by 5 bases, leaving 9 bases between them. CDR3 sequence reads: CSGGGDEQYV. The CDR3 DNA is TGCAGCGGCGGAGGGGACGAGCAGTACGTC.

The genes are TRBV10-3 and TRBJ2-1; 8 bases fit TRBD1. Germline assignment: CDR1 ENHRY and CDR2 SYGVKD. CDR3 length: 15 residues. Trimming cost V 10 bases and J 0 bases; bases outside gene matches: 8. CDR3 coding DNA: TGTGCCAGAAGGGACAGGCCCAGCTCCTACAATGAGCAGTTCTTC. Amino acid sequence: CARRDRPSSYNEQFF.